The entry below gives a single T cell receptor (beta chain) sequence along with its context. The target antigen is unknown. The germline V and J ends were trimmed by 2 bases and 5 bases, with 18 bases remaining between them. Germline-derived CDR1 and CDR2 are MNHNY and SVGAGI (reference sequence). This CDR3 spans 16 amino acids. Naive CD8 populations comprised CD45RO-negative cells positively selected for CCR7, excluding terminally differentiated effector memory CD45RA+ cells. Donation came from healthy HIV-negative adults that had no recent acute infections or vaccinations. This specimen belongs to a study of shared clonotypes between healthy human individuals. Study outcomes and limitations: Limited genetic and exposure-history diversity came from having few donors.

Authors' methods: For the immunoSEQ data, sequences were junction-only without quality scores, so filtering differed. The data were produced by immunoSEQ multiplex PCR, yet TCRdb's version contains in-frame clones alone and is incomplete. That table is the source of V, J and clone size, and D and trimming were worked out from the DNA. The data contain around 1,900,000 clones, around 93% of them singletons. The clonotype was recovered from a young man in good health. Some clones in this sample may be carry-over from other donors' samples. The V gene is TRBV6-6, the J gene TRBJ1-1, with D possibly TRBD1 on 5 matching bases. The sequenced sample consisted of naive CD8+ T cells from PBMCs. The CDR3 DNA is TGTGCCAGCAGTTACGAAAGTGAGGGACGAAAGACTGAAGCTTTCTTT. Translating it yields CASSYESEGRKTEAFF.